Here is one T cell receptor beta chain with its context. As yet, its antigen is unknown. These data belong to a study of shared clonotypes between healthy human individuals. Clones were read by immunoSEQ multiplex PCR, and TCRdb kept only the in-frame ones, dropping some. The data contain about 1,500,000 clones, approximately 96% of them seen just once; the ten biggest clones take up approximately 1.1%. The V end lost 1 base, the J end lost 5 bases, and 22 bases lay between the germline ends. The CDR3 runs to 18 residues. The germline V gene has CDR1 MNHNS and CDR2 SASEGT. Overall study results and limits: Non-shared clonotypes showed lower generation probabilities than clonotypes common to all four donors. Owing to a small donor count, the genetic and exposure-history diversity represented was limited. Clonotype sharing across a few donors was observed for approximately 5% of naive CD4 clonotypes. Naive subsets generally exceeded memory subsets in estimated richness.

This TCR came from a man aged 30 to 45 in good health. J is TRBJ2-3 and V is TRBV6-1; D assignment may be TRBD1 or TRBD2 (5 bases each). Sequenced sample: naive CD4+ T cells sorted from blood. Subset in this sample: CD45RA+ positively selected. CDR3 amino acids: CASSEGGRGARLVDTQYF. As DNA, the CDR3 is TGTGCCAGCAGTGAAGGGGGCCGGGGCGCGCGCCTGGTAGATACGCAGTATTTT.